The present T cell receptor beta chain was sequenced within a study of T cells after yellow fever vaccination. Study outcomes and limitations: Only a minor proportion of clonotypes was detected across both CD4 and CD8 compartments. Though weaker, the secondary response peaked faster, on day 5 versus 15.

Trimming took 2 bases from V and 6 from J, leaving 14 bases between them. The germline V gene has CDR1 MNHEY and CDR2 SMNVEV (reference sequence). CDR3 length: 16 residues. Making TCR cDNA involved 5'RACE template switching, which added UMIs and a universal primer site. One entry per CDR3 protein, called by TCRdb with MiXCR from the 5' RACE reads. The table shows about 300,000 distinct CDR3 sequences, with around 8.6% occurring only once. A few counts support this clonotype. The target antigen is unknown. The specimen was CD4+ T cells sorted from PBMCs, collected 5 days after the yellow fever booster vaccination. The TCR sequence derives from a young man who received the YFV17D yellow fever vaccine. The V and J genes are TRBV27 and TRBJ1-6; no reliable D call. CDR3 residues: CASSLQSPWLNSPLHF. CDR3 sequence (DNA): TGTGCCAGCAGTTTACAAAGTCCGTGGCTTAATTCACCCCTCCACTTT.